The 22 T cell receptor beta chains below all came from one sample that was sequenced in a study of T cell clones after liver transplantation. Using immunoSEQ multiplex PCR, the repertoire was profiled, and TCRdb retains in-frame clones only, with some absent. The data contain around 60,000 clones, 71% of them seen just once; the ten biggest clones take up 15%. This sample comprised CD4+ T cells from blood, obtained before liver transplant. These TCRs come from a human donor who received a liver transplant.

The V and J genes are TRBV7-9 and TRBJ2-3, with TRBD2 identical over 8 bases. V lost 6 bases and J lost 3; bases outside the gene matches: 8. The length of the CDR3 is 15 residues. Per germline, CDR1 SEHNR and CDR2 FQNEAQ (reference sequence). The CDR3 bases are TGTGCCAGCAGACCCAGCGGGGGTAAAACAGATACGCAGTATTTT. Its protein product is CASRPSGGKTDTQYF. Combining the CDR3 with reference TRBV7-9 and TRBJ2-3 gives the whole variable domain DTGVSQNPRHKITKRGQNVTFRCDPISEHNRLYWYRQTLGQGPEFLTYFQNEAQLEKSRLLSDRFSAERPKGSFSTLEIQRTEQGDSAMYLCASRPSGGKTDTQYFGPGTRLTVL.

CDR3 coding DNA: TGTGCCAGTAGTCGCCGGGACACCTACGAGCAGTACTTC. This encodes CASSRRDTYEQYF. The chain employs TRBV19 and TRBJ2-7, with D possibly being TRBD1 (6 bases). V was pared by 5 bases and J by 2 bases, with 10 bases between. Germline CDR1 reads LNHDA; CDR2 reads SQIVND (reference sequence). The CDR3 has 13 residues.

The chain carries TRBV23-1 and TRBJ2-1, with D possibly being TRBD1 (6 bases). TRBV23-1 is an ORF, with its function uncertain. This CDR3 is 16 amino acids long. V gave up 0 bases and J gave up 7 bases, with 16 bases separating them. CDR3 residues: CASSQSPSGVGNEQFF. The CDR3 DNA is TGCGCCAGCAGTCAATCCCCGTCAGGGGTGGGAAATGAGCAGTTCTTC.

The DNA for the CDR3 is TGTGCCAGCAGCTTAGGGCAGGGGGGTAACTACGAGCAGTACTTC. This sequence encodes CASSLGQGGNYEQYF. This sequence joins TRBV13 and TRBJ2-7, with TRBD1 as a possible D gene (7 bases). The length of the CDR3 is 15 residues. The ends were cut back, 0 bases at V and 3 bases at J, with 12 bases in the middle. In germline, CDR1 is PRHDT, CDR2 FYEKMQ (reference sequence).

The CDR3 coding sequence is TGTGCCTGGAGTGTACAAAGGGGATCCTACGAGCAGTACTTC. Its translation: CAWSVQRGSYEQYF. The chain recombines TRBV30 with TRBJ2-7; weak D call: TRBD1 (5 bases). The CDR3 loop spans 14 amino acids. The V end was cut by 0 bases, the J end by 1 base, with 10 bases between. Germline V lookup: CDR1 GTSNPN, CDR2 SVGIG (reference sequence).

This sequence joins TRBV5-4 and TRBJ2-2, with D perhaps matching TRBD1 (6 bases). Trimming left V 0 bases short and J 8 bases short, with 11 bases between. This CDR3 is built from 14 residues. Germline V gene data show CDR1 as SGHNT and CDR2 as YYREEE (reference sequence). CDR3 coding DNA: TGTGCCAGCAGCTTGGCCGGACAGCCGGGGGAGCTGTTTTTT. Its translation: CASSLAGQPGELFF. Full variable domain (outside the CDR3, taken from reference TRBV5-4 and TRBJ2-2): ETGVTQSPTHLIKTRGQQVTLRCSSQSGHNTVSWYQQALGQGPQFIFQYYREEENGRGNFPPRFSGLQFPNYSSELNVNALELDDSALYLCASSLAGQPGELFFGEGSRLTVL.

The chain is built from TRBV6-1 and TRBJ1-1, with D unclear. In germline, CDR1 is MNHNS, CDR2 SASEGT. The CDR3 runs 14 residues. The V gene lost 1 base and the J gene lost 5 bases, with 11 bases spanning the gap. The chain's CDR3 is CASSEGAYRTEAFF. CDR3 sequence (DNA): TGTGCCAGCAGTGAAGGGGCCTATCGGACTGAAGCTTTCTTT.

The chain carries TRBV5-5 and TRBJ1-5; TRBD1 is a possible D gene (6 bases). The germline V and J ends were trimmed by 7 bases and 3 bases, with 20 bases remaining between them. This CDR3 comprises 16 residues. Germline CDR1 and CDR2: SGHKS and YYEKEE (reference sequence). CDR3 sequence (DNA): TGTGCCAGCCGACCAGGGGCCGTTTTAGACAATCAGCCCCAGCATTTT. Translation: CASRPGAVLDNQPQHF.

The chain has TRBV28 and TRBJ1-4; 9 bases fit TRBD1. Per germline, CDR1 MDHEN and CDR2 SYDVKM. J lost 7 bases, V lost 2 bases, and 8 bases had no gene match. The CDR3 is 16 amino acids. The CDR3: CASSLEGTGTGEKLFF. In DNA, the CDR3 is TGTGCCAGCAGTTTAGAGGGGACAGGGACTGGTGAAAAACTGTTTTTT.

Written as DNA, the CDR3 is TGCGCCAGCAGCTCTGCCGGGACTAGCGGGACAGAGACCCAGTACTTC. It yields the protein CASSSAGTSGTETQYF. This chain links TRBV5-1 with TRBJ2-5; 13 nucleotides line up with TRBD2. The germline CDR1 and CDR2 sequences are SGHRS and YFSETQ. The ends lost 3 bases at V and 4 bases at J; junction bases unmatched: 6. This CDR3 comprises 16 residues.

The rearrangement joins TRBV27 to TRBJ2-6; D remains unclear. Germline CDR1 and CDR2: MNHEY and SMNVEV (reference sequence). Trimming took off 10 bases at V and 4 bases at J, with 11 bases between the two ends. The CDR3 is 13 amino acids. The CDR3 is CATRFSGANVLTF. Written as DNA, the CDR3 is TGTGCCACCCGGTTTTCCGGGGCCAACGTCCTGACTTTC.

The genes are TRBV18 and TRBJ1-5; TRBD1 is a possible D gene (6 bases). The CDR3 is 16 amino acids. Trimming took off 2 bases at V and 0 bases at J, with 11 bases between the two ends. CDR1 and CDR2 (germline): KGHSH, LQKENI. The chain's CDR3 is CASSPGQSDSNQPQHF. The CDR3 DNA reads TGTGCCAGCTCACCAGGACAGAGCGATAGCAATCAGCCCCAGCATTTT.

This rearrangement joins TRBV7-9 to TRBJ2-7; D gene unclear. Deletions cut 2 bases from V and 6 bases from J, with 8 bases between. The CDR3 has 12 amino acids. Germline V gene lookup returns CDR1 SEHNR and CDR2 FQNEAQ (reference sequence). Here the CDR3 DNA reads TGTGCCAGCAGCTTACGAACAAGCGAGCAGTACTTC. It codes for CASSLRTSEQYF.

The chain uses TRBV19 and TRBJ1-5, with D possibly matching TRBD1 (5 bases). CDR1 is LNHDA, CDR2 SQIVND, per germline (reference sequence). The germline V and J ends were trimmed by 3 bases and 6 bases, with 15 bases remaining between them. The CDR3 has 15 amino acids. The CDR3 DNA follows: TGTGCCAGTAGTATTGGGAGGGGTACCTTTCAGCCCCAGCATTTT. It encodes CASSIGRGTFQPQHF.

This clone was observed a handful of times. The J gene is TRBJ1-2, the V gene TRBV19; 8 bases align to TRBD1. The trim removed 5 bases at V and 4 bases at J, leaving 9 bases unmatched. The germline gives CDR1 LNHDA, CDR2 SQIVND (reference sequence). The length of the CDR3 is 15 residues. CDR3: CASSPRQGSFYGYTF. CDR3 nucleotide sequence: TGTGCCAGTAGTCCCCGACAGGGGTCCTTCTATGGCTACACCTTC.

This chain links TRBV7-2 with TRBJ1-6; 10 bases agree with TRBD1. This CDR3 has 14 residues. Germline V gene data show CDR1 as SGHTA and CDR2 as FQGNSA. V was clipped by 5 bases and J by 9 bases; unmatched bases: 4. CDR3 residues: CASSTGTGASPLHF. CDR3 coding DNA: TGTGCCAGCAGCACGGGGACAGGGGCTTCACCCCTCCACTTT.

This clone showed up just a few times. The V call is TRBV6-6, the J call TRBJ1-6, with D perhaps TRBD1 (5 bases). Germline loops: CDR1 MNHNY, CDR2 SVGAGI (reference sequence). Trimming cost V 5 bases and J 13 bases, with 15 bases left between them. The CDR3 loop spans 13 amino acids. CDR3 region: CASSTGTPRPLHF. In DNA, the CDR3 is TGTGCCAGCAGTACCGGGACTCCCCGGCCCCTCCACTTT.

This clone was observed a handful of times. In DNA, the CDR3 is TGTGCCAGAAGCTTGCCTGAAACAGGCTTAGACGAGGGCTACACCTTC. Protein product: CARSLPETGLDEGYTF. This chain connects TRBV5-3 to TRBJ1-2; TRBD1 is a possible D gene (5 bases). TRBV5-3 belongs to the ORF category, with a function that is uncertain. V lost 1 base and J 8 bases, leaving 21 bases between the germline ends. The CDR3 has 16 residues.

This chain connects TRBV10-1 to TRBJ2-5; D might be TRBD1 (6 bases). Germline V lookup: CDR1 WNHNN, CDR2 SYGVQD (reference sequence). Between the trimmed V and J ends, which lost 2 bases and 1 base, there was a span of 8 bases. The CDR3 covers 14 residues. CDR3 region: CASSEGQSQETQYF. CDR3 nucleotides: TGCGCCAGCAGTGAGGGACAGTCCCAAGAGACCCAGTACTTC.

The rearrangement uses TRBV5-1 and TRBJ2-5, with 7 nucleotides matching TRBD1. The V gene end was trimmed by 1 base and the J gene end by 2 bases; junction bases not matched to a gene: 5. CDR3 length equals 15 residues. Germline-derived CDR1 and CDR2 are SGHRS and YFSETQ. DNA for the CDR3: TGCGCCAGCAGCTTGTACGGCAGGGGGCAAGAGACCCAGTACTTC. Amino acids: CASSLYGRGQETQYF.

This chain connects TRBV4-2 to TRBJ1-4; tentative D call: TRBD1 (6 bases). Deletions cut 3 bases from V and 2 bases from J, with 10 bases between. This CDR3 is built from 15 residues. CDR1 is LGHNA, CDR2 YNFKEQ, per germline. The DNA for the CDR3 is TGTGCCAGCAGCCAGGAAACAGGGACTAATGAAAAACTGTTTTTT. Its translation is CASSQETGTNEKLFF.

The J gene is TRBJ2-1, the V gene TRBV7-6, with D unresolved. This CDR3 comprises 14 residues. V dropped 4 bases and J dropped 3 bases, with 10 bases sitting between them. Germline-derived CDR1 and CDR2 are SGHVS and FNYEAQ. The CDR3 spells CASSSPSLYNEQFF. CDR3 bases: TGTGCCAGCAGCTCCCCCTCTCTCTACAATGAGCAGTTCTTC.